This record looks at one T cell receptor beta chain sequence and its context. The antigen is not known. This entry belongs to a study of graft-versus-host responses after intestinal transplantation. Assay used: immunoSEQ multiplex PCR; TCRdb lists only in-frame clones, some missing. This sample has around 110,000 clones, with 93% found just once. This CDR3 is 15 amino acids long. Germline values: CDR1 WNHNN, CDR2 SYGVQD (reference sequence). V lost 10 bases and J lost 1, with 19 bases in between. The rearrangement joins TRBV10-1 to TRBJ1-2, with a possible D match to TRBD1 (6 bases). This TCR was sampled from a human donor who was the organ donor for an intestinal transplant. The sequenced sample was unstimulated CD8+ T cells sorted from spleen or lymph node cells, obtained before transplant. In DNA, the CDR3 is TGCGCCAAGACTAGCCGGGACACAAATAACTATGGCTACACCTTC. This sequence encodes CAKTSRDTNNYGYTF.